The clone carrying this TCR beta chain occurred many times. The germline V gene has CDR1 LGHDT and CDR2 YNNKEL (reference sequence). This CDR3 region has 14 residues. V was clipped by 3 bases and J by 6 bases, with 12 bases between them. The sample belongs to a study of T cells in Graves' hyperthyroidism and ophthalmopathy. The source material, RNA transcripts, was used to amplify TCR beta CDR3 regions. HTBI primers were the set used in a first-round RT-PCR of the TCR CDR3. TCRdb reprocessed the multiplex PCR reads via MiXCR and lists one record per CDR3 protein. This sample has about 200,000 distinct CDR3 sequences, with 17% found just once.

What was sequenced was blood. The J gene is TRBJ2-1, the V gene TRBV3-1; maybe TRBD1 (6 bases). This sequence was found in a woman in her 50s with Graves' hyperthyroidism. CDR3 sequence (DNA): TGTGCCAGCAGCCAGGGTGGACAGTCCAATGAGCAGTTCTTC. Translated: CASSQGGQSNEQFF.